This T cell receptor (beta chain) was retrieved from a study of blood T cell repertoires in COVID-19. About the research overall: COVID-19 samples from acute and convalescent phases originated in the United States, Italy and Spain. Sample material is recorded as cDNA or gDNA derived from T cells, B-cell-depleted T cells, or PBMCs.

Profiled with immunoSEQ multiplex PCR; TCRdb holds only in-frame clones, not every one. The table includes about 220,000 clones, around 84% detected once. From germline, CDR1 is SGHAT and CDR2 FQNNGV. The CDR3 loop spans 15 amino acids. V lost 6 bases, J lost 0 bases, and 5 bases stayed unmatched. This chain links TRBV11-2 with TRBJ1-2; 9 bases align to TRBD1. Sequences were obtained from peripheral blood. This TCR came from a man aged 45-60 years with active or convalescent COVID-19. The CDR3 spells CASSRGQGTNYGYTF. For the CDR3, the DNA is TGTGCCAGCAGTCGAGGACAGGGGACTAACTATGGCTACACCTTC.